This passage covers 25 T cell receptor beta chains from one sample sequenced in a study of T cells in Graves' hyperthyroidism and ophthalmopathy. Researchers took RNA transcripts and amplified the TCR beta CDR3 regions from them. Carried out on the TCR CDR3, a first-round RT-PCR used the HTBI primer set. TCRdb re-derived calls from the multiplex PCR reads in MiXCR, one entry per CDR3 protein. The table has fewer than 800,000 distinct CDR3 sequences, roughly 15% seen once. Material: blood. The receptors derive from a man aged 18 to 29 with Graves' hyperthyroidism.

This clonotype came up many times. The chain employs TRBV7-2 and TRBJ1-5, with D perhaps TRBD1 (5 bases). With 1 base removed from V and 5 bases from J, the gap between germline ends came to 12 bases. The CDR3 length is 15 residues. Germline values: CDR1 SGHTA, CDR2 FQGNSA. The CDR3 loop is CASSLGGAPYQPQHF. Here the CDR3 DNA reads TGTGCCAGCAGCTTAGGGGGCGCCCCTTATCAGCCCCAGCATTTT.

This clonotype occurred a few times. The V and J genes are TRBV4-3 and TRBJ2-7; perhaps D is TRBD1 or TRBD2 (5 bases each). V was clipped by 1 base and J by 1 base, with 14 bases between them. The CDR3 loop spans 16 amino acids. CDR1 LGHNA and CDR2 YSLEER come from the germline V gene. The CDR3 DNA reads as TGCGCCAGCAGCCAAGGTCCAGAGGGGCCGTCCTACGAGCAGTACTTC. Protein: CASSQGPEGPSYEQYF.

This clonotype came up many times. The genes are TRBV7-3 and TRBJ1-1; a possible D gene is TRBD1 (5 bases). This CDR3 spans 15 amino acids. Germline CDR1 reads SGHTA; CDR2 reads FQGTGA. V lost 3 bases and J lost 2, with 13 bases in between. DNA for the CDR3: TGTGCCAGCAGCTTGAGAGGGGCCGGAAACACTGAAGCTTTCTTT. It encodes CASSLRGAGNTEAFF.

V gene TRBV7-3 combines with J gene TRBJ2-3, with TRBD1 matching over 8 bases. After removal of 5 bases from V and 2 bases from J, the junction contained 9 bases not matched to a gene. The germline V gene has CDR1 SGHTA and CDR2 FQGTGA. The CDR3 is 16 amino acids. The CDR3 sequence: CASSPGTDRVTDTQYF. The CDR3 bases are TGTGCCAGCAGCCCCGGGACGGACAGGGTCACAGATACGCAGTATTTT.

This clonotype was recorded a few times. The chain is built from TRBV19 and TRBJ2-2, with 9 bases aligning to TRBD2. CDR1 and CDR2 (germline): LNHDA, SQIVND (reference sequence). The V gene end was trimmed by 5 bases and the J gene end by 4 bases; junction bases not matched to a gene: 17. CDR3 length: 19 amino acids. This CDR3 is CASSLLVAGELGSTGELFF. DNA for the CDR3: TGTGCCAGTAGTCTTCTAGTAGCGGGAGAGTTGGGAAGCACCGGGGAGCTGTTTTTT.

This clonotype has at least ten counts. V and J are TRBV5-6 and TRBJ2-7, with 8 bases aligning to TRBD1. The V segment lost 3 bases and the J segment 6 bases; nucleotides outside the gene matches: 2. Germline values: CDR1 SGHDT, CDR2 YYEEEE. This CDR3 is built from 12 residues. The CDR3 sequence is CASSWTGSEQYF. CDR3 DNA sequence: TGTGCCAGCAGCTGGACAGGGAGCGAGCAGTACTTC.

The gene calls are TRBV9 and TRBJ1-1; D unclear. The CDR3 spans 15 residues. V shed 0 bases and J shed 0 bases, with 9 bases lying between them. The germline V gene encodes CDR1 SGDLS and CDR2 YYNGEE. In DNA, the CDR3 is TGTGCCAGCAGCGTAGACACGGGGATGAACACTGAAGCTTTCTTT. Amino acids: CASSVDTGMNTEAFF.

The V and J genes are TRBV7-8 and TRBJ1-1; D gene ambiguous. The CDR3 runs 14 residues. V was cut by 1 base and J by 0 bases, with 6 bases left in between. Germline CDR1 SGHVS, CDR2 FQNEAQ. The CDR3 here is CASSLGVVNTEAFF. CDR3 in DNA: TGTGCCAGCAGCTTAGGGGTTGTGAACACTGAAGCTTTCTTT.

This clonotype was found many times. The DNA of the CDR3 is TGTGCCAGCAGTTTCGGTAGCGGGAGTGATAATGAGCAGTTCTTC. It encodes CASSFGSGSDNEQFF. The J gene is TRBJ2-1, the V gene TRBV27; 9 bases agree with TRBD2. This CDR3 spans 15 amino acids. CDR1 and CDR2 (germline): MNHEY, SMNVEV (reference sequence). V shed 3 bases and J 7 bases; nucleotides not matched to a gene: 7.

This clonotype has at least ten counts. This chain uses TRBV2 with TRBJ2-7, with 10 nucleotides matching TRBD2. The germline V gene has CDR1 SNHLY and CDR2 FYNNEI. This CDR3 is 15 amino acids long. V shed 3 bases and J 1 base; nucleotides not matched to a gene: 3. For the CDR3, the DNA is TGTGCCAGCAGTGAGACTAGCGGGTCTTCCTACGAGCAGTACTTC. This codes for CASSETSGSSYEQYF.

This clonotype was counted between two and nine times. The chain couples TRBV5-1 to TRBJ2-7, with D tentatively TRBD1 (6 bases). This CDR3 is 15 amino acids long. Trimming pared 2 bases from V and 2 bases from J, leaving 14 bases between. Germline lookup yields CDR1 SGHRS and CDR2 YFSETQ. Here the CDR3 reads CASSFGQPDTYEQYF. The CDR3, as DNA: TGCGCCAGCAGCTTTGGACAGCCAGACACCTACGAGCAGTACTTC.

This clonotype was detected many times. The chain links TRBV20-1 to TRBJ2-7, with TRBD2 identical over 8 bases. Trimming took 3 bases from V and 2 from J; bases not matched to a gene: 3. The CDR3 runs to 13 residues. The germline V gene encodes CDR1 DFQATT and CDR2 SNEGSKA (reference sequence). CDR3 coding DNA: TGCAGTGCTAGGTCACTAGCGGCCTACGAGCAGTACTTC. It encodes CSARSLAAYEQYF.

The chain links TRBV28 to TRBJ1-2; D is unclear. Trimming left V 5 bases short and J 4 bases short, with 17 bases between. Germline loops: CDR1 MDHEN, CDR2 SYDVKM. CDR3 length equals 15 residues. CDR3 nucleotides: TGTGCCAGCAGTCCCCCGGGCTCCCAAGTCTATGGCTACACCTTC. Encoded protein: CASSPPGSQVYGYTF.

The CDR3: CASSFQGDGQPQHF. The CDR3, as DNA: TGTGCCAGCAGTTTCCAGGGGGATGGTCAGCCCCAGCATTTT. The rearrangement links TRBV27 to TRBJ1-5, with 7 bases identical to TRBD1. The CDR3 runs 14 residues. V lost 3 bases to trimming and J lost 6 bases; unmatched junction nucleotides: 5. In germline, CDR1 is MNHEY, CDR2 SMNVEV (reference sequence).

This clonotype appeared a few times. This rearrangement joins TRBV19 to TRBJ2-7; TRBD2 matches 11 bases. Trimming cost V 6 bases and J 7 bases; bases outside gene matches: 8. Looked up from germline, CDR1 is LNHDA and CDR2 is SQIVND (reference sequence). The CDR3 extends over 14 amino acids. As DNA, the CDR3 is TGTGCCAGTAGGATACTAGCGGGAGCAGGGGAGCAGTACTTC. Translating gives CASRILAGAGEQYF.

The CDR3 sequence: CASSYPDGLSTDTQYF. CDR3 DNA: TGTGCCAGCAGTTACCCGGACGGCCTTAGCACAGATACGCAGTATTTT. This rearrangement joins TRBV6-2 or TRBV6-3 to TRBJ2-3; no reliable D call. The V and J ends lost 2 bases and 0 bases respectively, with 12 bases between them. Germline-derived CDR1 and CDR2 are MNHEY and SVGEGT. This CDR3 region has 16 residues.

The chain employs TRBV11-1 and TRBJ2-7; 9 positions agree with TRBD1. Germline loops: CDR1 SGHAT, CDR2 FQDESV (reference sequence). CDR3 size: 16 residues. V gave up 1 base and J gave up 3 bases; unmatched junction bases: 7. The CDR3 DNA is TGTGCCAGCAGCTTAGAGCTACCGGACAGGGGCTACGAGCAGTACTTC. It codes for CASSLELPDRGYEQYF.

Points on this clonotype: Possible read error: a much larger clone is one base away. The gene calls are TRBV30 and TRBJ2-3, with D tentatively TRBD2 (6 bases). Germline values: CDR1 GTSNPN, CDR2 SVGIG (reference sequence). Trimming cost V 8 bases and J 0 bases, with 18 bases left between them. The CDR3 is 15 amino acids. CDR3 amino acids: CARSPSVRSTDTQYF. The CDR3 coding sequence is TGTGCCAGGTCCCCTAGCGTCAGAAGCACAGATACGCAGTATTTT.

This clonotype was detected a few times. The chain joins TRBV18 to TRBJ2-2; D unclear. CDR3 size: 11 residues. CDR1 and CDR2 (germline): KGHSH, LQKENI. Trimming took 1 base from V and 10 from J, leaving 4 bases between them. CDR3: CASSPLEELFF. The CDR3 nucleotides read TGTGCCAGCTCACCACTGGAGGAGCTGTTTTTT.

On this clonotype: Possible read error: a much larger clone is one base away. The chain uses TRBV7-3 and TRBJ2-7; tentatively, D is TRBD1 (6 bases). Germline lookup yields CDR1 SGHTA and CDR2 FQGTGA. V shed 5 bases and J shed 1 base, with 9 bases lying between them. This CDR3 is built from 13 residues. The CDR3 coding sequence is TGTGCCAGCAGCGATGGACAGTCCTACGAGCAGTACTTC. The encoded protein is CASSDGQSYEQYF.

The table lists this clonotype with a few counts. The chain couples TRBV27 to TRBJ2-7, with D possibly being TRBD2 (6 bases). Looked up from germline, CDR1 is MNHEY and CDR2 is SMNVEV (reference sequence). This CDR3 has 12 amino acids. V was trimmed by 6 bases and J by 9 bases, leaving 15 bases between them. The CDR3 sequence: CASRGGRDGQYF. CDR3 bases: TGTGCCAGCAGAGGTGGGCGGGACGGGCAGTACTTC.

This clonotype was counted many times. This chain joins TRBV11-2 and TRBJ2-5; a weak D match, TRBD1 (6 bases). CDR1 SGHAT and CDR2 FQNNGV come from the germline V gene. Trimming took off 6 bases at V and 5 bases at J, with 16 bases between the two ends. This CDR3 contains 14 residues. CDR3 region: CASSIQGSLETQYF. The CDR3 nucleotides read TGTGCCAGCAGTATTCAGGGGTCATTGGAGACCCAGTACTTC.

This clonotype has more than one count but fewer than ten. The V call is TRBV11-2, the J call TRBJ2-1; no clear D. There are 13 residues in the CDR3. Germline CDR1 reads SGHAT; CDR2 reads FQNNGV. V was shortened by 0 bases and J by 10 bases, with 10 bases between the two germline ends. CDR3 nucleotide sequence: TGTGCCAGCAGCTTAGATCCCCCCGGCGAGCAGTTCTTC. Translated: CASSLDPPGEQFF.

The rearrangement links TRBV20-1 to TRBJ2-3; either TRBD1 or TRBD2 may fit D (5 bases each). Trimming took off 0 bases at V and 0 bases at J, with 13 bases between the two ends. This CDR3 is 16 amino acids long. From germline, CDR1 is DFQATT and CDR2 SNEGSKA (reference sequence). CDR3 in DNA: TGCAGTGCTAGAGATCGGGGCCCAGTAAGCACAGATACGCAGTATTTT. This gives the protein CSARDRGPVSTDTQYF.

This clonotype was seen a few times. The chain uses TRBV19 and TRBJ2-5, with D tentatively TRBD1 or TRBD2 (5 bases each). The germline CDR1 and CDR2 sequences are LNHDA and SQIVND (reference sequence). V dropped 3 bases and J dropped 5 bases, with 19 bases sitting between them. The CDR3 contains 16 residues. This chain's CDR3 is CASSIWAPVGTETQYF. The CDR3 DNA reads TGTGCCAGTAGTATTTGGGCGCCCGTCGGGACGGAGACCCAGTACTTC. Full variable domain (remainder filled in from reference TRBV19 and TRBJ2-5): DGGITQSPKYLFRKEGQNVTLSCEQNLNHDAMYWYRQDPGQGLRLIYYSQIVNDFQKGDIAEGYSVSREKKESFPLTVTSAQKNPTAFYLCASSIWAPVGTETQYFGPGTRLLVL.